The 3 T cell receptor beta chains presented below share a single source sample, sequenced in a study of CD8+ T cells in alopecia areata. The treatment denotes: oral pan-JAK inhibitor, 5-10 mg twice daily. Sequencing relied on a cDNA template that was reverse transcribed from extracted RNA. Using immunoSEQ multiplex PCR, the repertoire was profiled, and TCRdb retains in-frame clones only, with some absent. The sample lists 150,000 to 200,000 clones, under 80% seen once, with approximately 1.3% in the top ten. This specimen consisted of CD4+ T cells sorted from blood, obtained between weeks 49 and 50, from a patient treated with tofacitinib. The source is a human donor with alopecia areata.

In this sample, this clone turned up once. J is TRBJ1-6 and V is TRBV15, with D possibly TRBD1 on 5 matching bases. The CDR3 spans 17 residues. V lost 0 bases and J 11 bases, leaving 20 bases between the germline ends. Germline V gives CDR1 LNHNV, CDR2 YYDKDF (reference sequence). The CDR3 bases are TGTGCCACCAGCAGAGATCTGCGAGGGGCAGAAGGTACACCCCTCCACTTT. Its protein is CATSRDLRGAEGTPLHF.

The rearrangement joins TRBV9 to TRBJ2-5; TRBD1 agrees at 7 bases. The CDR3 runs 14 residues. The germline gives CDR1 SGDLS, CDR2 YYNGEE. The junction had 3 bases not matched to a gene; V was cut back by 0 bases and J by 4 bases. The CDR3 sequence: CASSVGPGGETQYF. Written as DNA, the CDR3 is TGTGCCAGCAGCGTAGGCCCAGGGGGAGAGACCCAGTACTTC. The variable domain in full, with the rest retrieved from reference TRBV9 and TRBJ2-5, is DSGVTQTPKHLITATGQRVTLRCSPRSGDLSVYWYQQSLDQGLQFLIQYYNGEERAKGNILERFSAQQFPDLHSELNLSSLELGDSALYFCASSVGPGGETQYFGPGTRLLVL.

This clone was seen more than once but under ten times. This chain joins TRBV5-1 and TRBJ1-1; D call uncertain. The CDR3 extends over 13 amino acids. Trimming shortened V by 7 bases and J by 2 bases, and 12 bases separated the two germline ends. The V gene's germline CDR1 is SGHRS and CDR2 YFSETQ. The CDR3: CASRTDINTEAFF. The CDR3 DNA sequence: TGCGCCAGCCGTACTGACATTAACACTGAAGCTTTCTTT.